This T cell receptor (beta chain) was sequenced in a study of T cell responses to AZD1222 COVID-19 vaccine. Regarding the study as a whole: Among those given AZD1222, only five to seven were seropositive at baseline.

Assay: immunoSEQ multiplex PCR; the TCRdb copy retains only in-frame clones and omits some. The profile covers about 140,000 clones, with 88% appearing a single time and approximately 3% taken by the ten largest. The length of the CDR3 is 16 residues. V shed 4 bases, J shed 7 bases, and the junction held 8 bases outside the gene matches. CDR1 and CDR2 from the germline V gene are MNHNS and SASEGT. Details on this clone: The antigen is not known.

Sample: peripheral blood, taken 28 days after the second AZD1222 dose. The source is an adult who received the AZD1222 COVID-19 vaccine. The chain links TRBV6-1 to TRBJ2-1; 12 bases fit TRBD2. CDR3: CASSATSGSYLNEQFF. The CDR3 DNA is TGTGCCAGCAGTGCGACTAGCGGGAGTTATTTGAATGAGCAGTTCTTC.